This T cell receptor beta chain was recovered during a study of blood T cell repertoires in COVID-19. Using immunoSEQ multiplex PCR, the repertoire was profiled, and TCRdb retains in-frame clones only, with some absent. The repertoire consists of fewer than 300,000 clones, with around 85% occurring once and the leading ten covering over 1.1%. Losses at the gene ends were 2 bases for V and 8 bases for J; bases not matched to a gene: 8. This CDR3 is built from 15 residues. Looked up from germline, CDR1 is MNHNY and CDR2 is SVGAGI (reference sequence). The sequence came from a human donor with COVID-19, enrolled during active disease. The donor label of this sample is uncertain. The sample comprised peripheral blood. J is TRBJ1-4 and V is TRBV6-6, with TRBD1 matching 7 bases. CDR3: CASSYPGTEGEKLFF. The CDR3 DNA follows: TGTGCCAGCAGTTACCCCGGGACAGAGGGGGAAAAACTGTTTTTT.